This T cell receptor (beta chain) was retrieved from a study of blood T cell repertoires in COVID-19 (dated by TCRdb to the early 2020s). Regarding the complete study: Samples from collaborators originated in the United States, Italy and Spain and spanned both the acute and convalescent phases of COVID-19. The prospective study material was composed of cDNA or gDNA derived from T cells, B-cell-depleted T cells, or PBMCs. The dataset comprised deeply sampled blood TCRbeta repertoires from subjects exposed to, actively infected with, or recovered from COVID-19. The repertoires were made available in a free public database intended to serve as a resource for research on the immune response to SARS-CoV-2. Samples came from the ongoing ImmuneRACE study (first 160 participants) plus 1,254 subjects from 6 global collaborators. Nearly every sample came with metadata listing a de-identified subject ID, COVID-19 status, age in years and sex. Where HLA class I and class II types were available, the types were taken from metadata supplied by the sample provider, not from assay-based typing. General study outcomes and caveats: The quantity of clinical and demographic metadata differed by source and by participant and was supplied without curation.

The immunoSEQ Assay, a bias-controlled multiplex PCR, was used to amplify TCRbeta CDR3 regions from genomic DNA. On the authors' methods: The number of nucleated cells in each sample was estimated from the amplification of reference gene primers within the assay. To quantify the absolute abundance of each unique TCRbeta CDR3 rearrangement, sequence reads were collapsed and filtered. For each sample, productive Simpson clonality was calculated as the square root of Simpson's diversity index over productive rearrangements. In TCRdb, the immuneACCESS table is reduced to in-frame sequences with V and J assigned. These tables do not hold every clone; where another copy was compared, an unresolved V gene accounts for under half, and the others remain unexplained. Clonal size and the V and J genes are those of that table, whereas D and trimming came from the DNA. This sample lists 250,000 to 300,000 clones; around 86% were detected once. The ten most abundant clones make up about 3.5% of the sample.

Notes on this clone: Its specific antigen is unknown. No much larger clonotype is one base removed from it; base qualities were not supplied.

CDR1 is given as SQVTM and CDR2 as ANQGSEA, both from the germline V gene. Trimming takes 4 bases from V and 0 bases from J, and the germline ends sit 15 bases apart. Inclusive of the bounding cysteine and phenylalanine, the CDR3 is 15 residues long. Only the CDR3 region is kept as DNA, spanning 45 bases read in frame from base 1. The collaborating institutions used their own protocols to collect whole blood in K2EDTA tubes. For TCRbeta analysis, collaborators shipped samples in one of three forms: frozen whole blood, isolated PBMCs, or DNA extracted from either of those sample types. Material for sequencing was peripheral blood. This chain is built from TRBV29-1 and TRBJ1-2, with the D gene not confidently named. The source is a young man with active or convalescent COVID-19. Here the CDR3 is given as CSVADPSFSNYGYTF. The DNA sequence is TGCAGCGTTGCAGATCCTTCTTTCTCTAACTATGGCTACACCTTC.